These 19 T cell receptor beta chains originate from one sample sequenced in a study of blood T cell repertoires in COVID-19. Sequencing used immunoSEQ multiplex PCR; TCRdb keeps in-frame clones, though not all of them. The data hold tens of thousands of clones, with 83% observed a single time. Material: peripheral blood. The origin of the receptors is a human donor in a cohort sampled during active COVID-19.

The chain links TRBV6-5 to TRBJ1-2, with no clear D. V was shortened by 3 bases and J by 8 bases, with 13 bases between the two germline ends. CDR3 size: 13 residues. From germline, CDR1 is MNHEY and CDR2 SVGAGI. CDR3 nucleotide sequence: TGTGCCAGCAGTTATACGGGTTTTCAAGGCTACACCTTC. It codes for CASSYTGFQGYTF.

Relative to its sample, this clone is medium-sized. The J gene is TRBJ1-3, the V gene TRBV24-1, with 7 bases aligning to TRBD1. This CDR3 has 16 amino acids. CDR1 and CDR2 (germline): KGHDR, SFDVKD. J lost 0 bases, V lost 3 bases, and 4 bases had no gene match. The CDR3 sequence: CATSDPQGDSGNTIYF. The CDR3 coding sequence is TGTGCCACCAGTGATCCTCAGGGGGACTCTGGAAACACCATATATTTT.

This clone has only a few counts. The chain employs TRBV28 and TRBJ2-5, with TRBD1 matching 10 bases. Germline CDR1 is MDHEN and CDR2 is SYDVKM. This CDR3 is built from 14 residues. The ends lost 3 bases at V and 5 bases at J; junction bases unmatched: 3. CDR3 sequence reads: CASSLTGGMETQYF. As DNA, the CDR3 is TGTGCCAGCAGTTTGACAGGGGGCATGGAGACCCAGTACTTC.

V and J are TRBV11-3 and TRBJ2-1; 15 bases agree with TRBD2. The V segment lost 3 bases and the J segment 8 bases; nucleotides outside the gene matches: 2. The CDR3 is made up of 15 amino acids. Germline V gives CDR1 SGHNT, CDR2 YENEEA. The CDR3 loop reads CASSLGLAGGDEQFF. DNA for the CDR3: TGTGCCAGCAGCTTGGGACTAGCGGGAGGCGATGAGCAGTTCTTC.

The J gene is TRBJ1-5, the V gene TRBV12-3 or TRBV12-4; D gene uncertain. Trimming took 6 bases from V and 6 from J, leaving 9 bases between them. The length of the CDR3 is 12 residues. The CDR3 DNA reads TGTGCCAGCAGCGCTAACGGTCAGCCCCAGCATTTT. It encodes CASSANGQPQHF.

CDR3 region: CASSSKGGADHEQFF. In DNA, the CDR3 is TGTGCCAGCAGCTCCAAAGGGGGGGCAGACCATGAGCAGTTCTTC. The rearrangement uses TRBV5-4 and TRBJ2-1, with a tentative D call TRBD2 (7 bases). Between the trimmed V and J ends, which lost 3 bases and 8 bases, there was a span of 18 bases. Germline CDR1 reads SGHNT; CDR2 reads YYREEE (reference sequence). This CDR3 contains 15 residues.

The chain couples TRBV19 to TRBJ1-3, with D hard to call. V lost 8 bases to trimming and J lost 0 bases, with 11 bases between them. The CDR3 spans 14 residues. Germline values: CDR1 LNHDA, CDR2 SQIVND (reference sequence). The CDR3: CASHSSRSGNTIYF. In nucleotides, the CDR3 is TGTGCCAGTCATTCGAGTCGCTCTGGAAACACCATATATTTT.

The rearrangement links TRBV2 to TRBJ1-2; D is unclear. The V and J ends lost 1 base and 0 bases respectively, with 9 bases between them. The CDR3 totals 15 residues. Germline CDR1 is SNHLY and CDR2 is FYNNEI. The CDR3 bases are TGTGCCAGCAGTGAAGGATCAGGCGCTAACTATGGCTACACCTTC. Translating gives CASSEGSGANYGYTF.

This clone came up a few times. This chain links TRBV19 with TRBJ1-6; 8 bases are a match to TRBD1. Germline CDR1 is LNHDA and CDR2 is SQIVND (reference sequence). Unmatched junction bases numbered 9, after V lost 3 bases and J lost 8 bases. The CDR3 consists of 16 residues. In DNA form, the CDR3 reads TGTGCCAGTAGTATGCGGACAGGGCGACATGATTCACCCCTCCACTTT. Protein sequence: CASSMRTGRHDSPLHF. The full variable domain, in which reference TRBV19 and TRBJ1-6 provide the parts outside the CDR3, is DGGITQSPKYLFRKEGQNVTLSCEQNLNHDAMYWYRQDPGQGLRLIYYSQIVNDFQKGDIAEGYSVSREKKESFPLTVTSAQKNPTAFYLCASSMRTGRHDSPLHFGNGTRLTVT.

The rearrangement links TRBV19 to TRBJ1-2; 8 bases line up with TRBD1. The length of the CDR3 is 16 residues. Trimming at V came to 7 bases and at J to 2 bases, leaving 12 bases not matched to a gene. The germline CDR1 and CDR2 sequences are LNHDA and SQIVND (reference sequence). Here the CDR3 DNA reads TGTGCCAGTACCGATGGAGGACAGGGCCCCAACTATGGCTACACCTTC. Protein product: CASTDGGQGPNYGYTF.

V and J are TRBV15 and TRBJ1-5, with D unclear. The V gene's germline CDR1 is LNHNV and CDR2 YYDKDF (reference sequence). The CDR3 covers 13 residues. V was cut by 7 bases and J by 4 bases, with 11 bases left in between. CDR3 amino acids: CATTGSLNQPQHF. The CDR3 DNA reads TGTGCCACCACCGGGTCCTTAAATCAGCCCCAGCATTTT.

The chain couples TRBV5-6 to TRBJ1-4; D not certain. The germline V gene has CDR1 SGHDT and CDR2 YYEEEE. The CDR3 extends over 16 amino acids. Trimming shortened V by 0 bases and J by 2 bases, and 11 bases separated the two germline ends. The CDR3 nucleotides read TGTGCCAGCAGCTTGGACGAGGGTTGGACTAATGAAAAACTGTTTTTT. It yields the protein CASSLDEGWTNEKLFF.

This clone was picked up a small number of times. The gene calls are TRBV7-2 and TRBJ1-5; D is unresolved. CDR1 and CDR2 from the germline V gene are SGHTA and FQGNSA. The CDR3 loop spans 13 amino acids. Trimming shortened V by 5 bases and J by 1 base, and 6 bases separated the two germline ends. The CDR3 protein is CASSQKSNQPQHF. Written as DNA, the CDR3 is TGTGCCAGCAGCCAGAAGAGCAATCAGCCCCAGCATTTT.

This clone showed up just a few times. The V gene is TRBV18, the J gene TRBJ2-6; D remains ambiguous. The germline V and J ends were trimmed by 4 bases and 0 bases, with 7 bases remaining between them. Germline loops: CDR1 KGHSH, CDR2 LQKENI. CDR3 length: 15 residues. The CDR3 is CASSQTVSGANVLTF. CDR3 in DNA: TGTGCCAGCTCACAAACAGTCTCTGGGGCCAACGTCCTGACTTTC.

The genes are TRBV2 and TRBJ2-2; TRBD1 matches at 9 bases. Losses at the gene ends were 8 bases for V and 5 bases for J; bases not matched to a gene: 6. From germline, CDR1 is SNHLY and CDR2 FYNNEI. This CDR3 has 14 amino acids. The CDR3 reads CASQTGTGTGELFF. CDR3 nucleotide sequence: TGTGCCAGCCAAACCGGGACAGGGACCGGGGAGCTGTTTTTT.

CDR3 coding DNA: TGTGCCAGCAGCGTATCAATTACATACAATGAGCAGTTCTTC. Its translation is CASSVSITYNEQFF. This chain joins TRBV5-6 and TRBJ2-1, with D hard to call. The CDR3 contains 14 residues. V lost 4 bases and J 4 bases, leaving 12 bases between the germline ends. CDR1 is SGHDT, CDR2 YYEEEE, per germline.

This chain links TRBV7-9 with TRBJ2-7; 7 nucleotides line up with TRBD1. With V trimmed by 5 bases and J by 4 bases, 2 bases remained unmatched. The CDR3 consists of 12 residues. Per the germline V gene, CDR1 is SEHNR and CDR2 is FQNEAQ (reference sequence). The CDR3 here is CASSGTAYEQYF. Here the CDR3 DNA reads TGTGCCAGCAGCGGGACAGCTTACGAGCAGTACTTC.

The sample holds one count of this clone. This chain links TRBV7-2 with TRBJ1-4; perhaps TRBD1 as D (6 bases). Germline V gene sequence: CDR1 SGHTA, CDR2 FQGNSA. Between the trimmed V and J ends, which lost 5 bases and 4 bases, there was a span of 14 bases. This CDR3 has 15 amino acids. The CDR3 DNA is TGTGCCAGCAGCCGGGGAGGGGGAAGTAATGAAAAACTGTTTTTT. Translation gives CASSRGGGSNEKLFF.

The chain recombines TRBV3-1 (or the pseudogene TRBV3-2) with TRBJ1-5; possible D gene TRBD1, 6 bases. CDR1 is LGHDT and CDR2 is YNNKEL in the germline V gene (reference sequence). V gave up 2 bases and J gave up 7 bases, with 12 bases separating them. The CDR3 covers 14 residues. The DNA for the CDR3 is TGTGCCAGCAGCCAATTTTCAGGGGACCAGCCCCAGCATTTT. This translates into CASSQFSGDQPQHF.